The rows below give T cell receptor beta chains drawn from one sample of a study of blood T cell repertoires in COVID-19. This table comes from immunoSEQ multiplex PCR, and its TCRdb copy is limited to in-frame clones, with some not included. The data contain hundreds of thousands of clones, more than 75% of them seen just once; the ten biggest clones take up 1.5% to 2%. Sequenced input: PBMCs or T cells enriched from blood (not recorded which). All receptors come from a woman aged 45-59 years who had recovered from COVID-19. Each CDR3 is given with its conserved first and last residue. The D gene is left open where the match is weak. Rows may omit the clone size; those that give it use once, few, many or a size class.

clone size | J gene | D gene | V gene | CDR3 protein | CDR3 DNA
. | TRBJ2-4 | . | TRBV6-5 | CASSSPRDSPKNIQYF | TGTGCCAGCAGTTCCCCACGGGACTCGCCCAAAAACATTCAGTACTTC
. | TRBJ2-5 | . | TRBV5-1 | CASSLAGTALETQYF | TGCGCCAGCAGCTTGGCGGGTACGGCCTTAGAGACCCAGTACTTC
. | TRBJ2-1 | . | TRBV20-1 | CSASGHNEQFF | TGCAGTGCTTCAGGGCACAATGAGCAGTTCTTC
. | TRBJ2-2 | . | TRBV2 | CASSALRNTGELFF | TGTGCCAGCAGTGCGTTGCGCAACACCGGGGAGCTGTTTTTT
. | TRBJ1-6 | . | TRBV7-9 | CASSPRTESNSPLHF | TGTGCCAGCAGCCCGAGGACAGAATCGAATTCACCCCTCCACTTT
. | TRBJ1-5 | . | TRBV27 | CASSDSPGWNQPQHF | TGTGCCAGCAGCGACAGCCCCGGGTGGAATCAGCCCCAGCATTTT
few | TRBJ2-1 | TRBD2 | TRBV9 | CASSVVDETLGGSDEQFF | TGTGCCAGCAGCGTAGTGGACGAGACCCTCGGCGGGAGCGATGAGCAGTTCTTC
. | TRBJ2-1 | TRBD1 | TRBV29-1 | CSVEGQAYYNEQFF | TGCAGCGTTGAGGGACAGGCTTACTACAATGAGCAGTTCTTC
. | TRBJ2-3 | . | TRBV7-3 | CASSHPSPSWGEADTQYF | TGTGCCAGCAGCCACCCCTCGCCTAGTTGGGGGGAGGCAGATACGCAGTATTTT
. | TRBJ2-5 | TRBD1 | TRBV7-2 | CASRTPTGGRETQYF | TGTGCCAGCAGGACACCGACAGGGGGCAGGGAGACCCAGTACTTC
. | TRBJ2-1 | . | TRBV7-3 | CASSSKRGSSYNEQFF | TGTGCCAGCAGCTCCAAGCGCGGAAGCTCCTACAATGAGCAGTTCTTC
. | TRBJ1-1 | . | TRBV18 | CASSSNRNTEAFF | TGTGCCAGCTCCTCGAACAGGAACACTGAAGCTTTCTTT
few | TRBJ2-1 | TRBD1 | TRBV4-1 | CASSQGGVESQGNEQFF | TGCGCCAGCAGCCAAGGAGGCGTGGAGTCACAGGGGAACGAGCAGTTCTTC
. | TRBJ2-3 | . | TRBV10-3 | CAISVRVRTDTQYF | TGTGCCATCAGTGTACGGGTCCGCACAGATACGCAGTATTTT
few | TRBJ1-1 | . | TRBV19 | CASRGRWHRNTEAFF | TGTGCCAGTAGGGGGAGGTGGCACCGGAACACTGAAGCTTTCTTT
. | TRBJ2-7 | TRBD1 | TRBV5-1 | CASSRDRASYEQYF | TGCGCCAGCAGCCGGGACAGGGCCTCCTACGAGCAGTACTTC
. | TRBJ2-7 | TRBD1 | TRBV29-1 | CSVERGQGTEQYF | TGCAGCGTTGAGAGGGGACAGGGTACCGAGCAGTACTTC
. | TRBJ2-2 | . | TRBV27 | CASSLVQGGELFF | TGTGCCAGCAGTTTGGTTCAGGGCGGGGAGCTGTTTTTT
. | TRBJ2-3 | TRBD1 | TRBV18 | CASSPRPGTGETDTQYF | TGTGCCAGCTCGCCTAGACCCGGGACAGGGGAAACAGATACGCAGTATTTT
. | TRBJ2-1 | . | TRBV28 | CASGRGYNEQFF | TGTGCCAGCGGACGGGGATACAATGAGCAGTTCTTC
. | TRBJ2-5 | TRBD1 | TRBV7-9 | CASSLAMTGTMRETQYF | TGTGCCAGCAGCTTAGCGATGACAGGGACCATGCGGGAGACCCAGTACTTC
. | TRBJ1-4 | . | TRBV28 | CASSLAGQINEKLFF | TGTGCCAGCAGTTTAGCCGGACAAATTAATGAAAAACTGTTTTTT
. | TRBJ2-1 | TRBD1 | TRBV7-2 | CASSPDRERNEQFF | TGTGCCAGCAGCCCTGACAGGGAACGGAATGAGCAGTTCTTC
. | TRBJ2-2 | . | TRBV19 | CASRKISGNTGELFF | TGTGCCAGTAGGAAAATTAGCGGGAACACCGGGGAGCTGTTTTTT
few | TRBJ1-5 | . | TRBV9 | CASSVGFGNQPQHF | TGTGCCAGCAGCGTTGGTTTCGGGAATCAGCCCCAGCATTTT
. | TRBJ2-5 | . | TRBV19 | CASSNYGTQYF | TGTGCCAGTTCGAACTACGGGACCCAGTACTTC
. | TRBJ1-3 | . | TRBV15 | CATSRPRDGNTIYF | TGTGCCACCAGCAGGCCCAGGGATGGAAACACCATATATTTT
. | TRBJ1-2 | . | TRBV10-3 | CAISQNRDRGYTF | TGTGCCATCAGTCAAAACAGGGATCGGGGCTACACCTTC
. | TRBJ1-2 | . | TRBV7-2 | CASSSPGGYGYTF | TGTGCCAGCAGCTCGCCAGGAGGTTATGGCTACACCTTC
. | TRBJ2-7 | TRBD1 | TRBV4-1 | CASSQLGTGQSEQYF | TGCGCCAGCAGCCAACTCGGGACAGGGCAGTCCGAGCAGTACTTC
. | TRBJ1-4 | . | TRBV3-1/TRBV3-2 | CASSQTLITPIVFF | TGTGCCAGCAGCCAAACTCTTATAACCCCCATCGTGTTTTTT
. | TRBJ2-1 | TRBD2 | TRBV6-5 | CASSWPGTSVNEQFF | TGTGCCAGCAGTTGGCCCGGGACTAGCGTCAATGAGCAGTTCTTC
. | TRBJ2-7 | TRBD2 | TRBV27 | CASSQGTSGDGEQYF | TGTGCCAGCAGTCAGGGGACTAGCGGGGATGGGGAGCAGTACTTC
. | TRBJ2-7 | . | TRBV18 | CASSIGQFYEQYF | TGTGCCAGCTCAATAGGACAGTTCTACGAGCAGTACTTC